This T cell receptor (beta chain) was recovered during a study of T cell clones after liver transplantation. Whole-study context: Samples came from ITN030ST, which attempted immunosuppression withdrawal within 2 years of liver transplantation. Draws occurred before transplant, before withdrawal, and after complete or failed withdrawal. Study-wide findings and caveats: A larger donor-reactive than third-party decline suggested partial antigen-specific deletion.

Thawed unstimulated PBMCs were FACS-sorted by CD3, CD4 and CD8 into two populations. A word on this clone: The antigen is not known.

Sequencing was performed with immunoSEQ multiplex PCR; in TCRdb, only in-frame clones are kept and a portion is missing. Among 95,000 to 110,000 clones listed, roughly four fifths were seen once. This CDR3 spans 15 amino acids. The germline gives CDR1 LNHDA, CDR2 SQIVND (reference sequence). Trimming removed 7 bases at V and 3 bases at J, with 18 bases between. This receptor was identified in a human donor who received a liver transplant. The chain has TRBV19 and TRBJ1-1; D might be TRBD1 (5 bases). The source was CD4+ T cells from blood, collected before liver transplant. Written as DNA, the CDR3 is TGTGCCAGTAAGAGATGGGGGGTTGGGGACACTGAAGCTTTCTTT. It is translated as CASKRWGVGDTEAFF.